This record concerns one T cell receptor beta chain sequence. These data originate in a study of blood T cell repertoires in COVID-19. Method: immunoSEQ multiplex PCR; TCRdb's copy keeps in-frame clones and lacks some. Of roughly 380,000 clones in the sample, over 75% were seen once. V lost 3 bases and J lost 0, with 8 bases in between. Germline V gene lookup returns CDR1 SGHTA and CDR2 FQGNSA. The CDR3 has 14 amino acids. This sequence originates from a woman in her thirties or forties with COVID-19, enrolled during active disease. Sequencing was done on a sample of peripheral blood. The chain carries TRBV7-2 and TRBJ1-1; D gene unclear. The CDR3: CASSFGQMNTEAFF. In DNA form, the CDR3 reads TGTGCCAGCAGCTTTGGGCAGATGAACACTGAAGCTTTCTTT.